What follows are 17 T cell receptor beta chains derived from one specimen sequenced in a study of neurological immune-mediated disorders. TCRdb reprocessed the 5' RACE reads with MiXCR, giving one entry per CDR3 protein. The repertoire includes about 49,000 distinct CDR3 sequences, approximately 11% of them detected once, and 1.6% sits in the top ten. Time point denoted: longitudinal time-point 1 (baseline). Material for sequencing was PBMCs. The receptor source for this set is a woman aged 40 to 50 in good health.

This clonotype was seen at least ten times. This rearrangement joins TRBV10-3 to TRBJ2-7; D ambiguous. The germline gives CDR1 ENHRY, CDR2 SYGVKD. The CDR3 consists of 14 residues. The V end was cut by 0 bases, the J end by 5 bases, with 11 bases between. The CDR3 DNA sequence: TGTGCCATCAGTGAGTCTAATCCGGTGAACGAGCAGTACTTC. As protein: CAISESNPVNEQYF.

This clonotype was detected many times. The chain employs TRBV7-2 and TRBJ2-7, with 7 bases matching TRBD1. After removal of 2 bases from V and 0 bases from J, the junction contained 7 bases not matched to a gene. This CDR3 is 16 amino acids long. From germline, CDR1 is SGHTA and CDR2 FQGNSA. The chain's CDR3 is CASSLTPGTVSYEQYF. CDR3 in DNA: TGTGCCAGCAGCTTAACACCCGGGACAGTCTCCTACGAGCAGTACTTC.

This clonotype has at least ten counts. The chain has TRBV2 and TRBJ1-6; TRBD1 aligns across 10 bases. Germline trimming cut 6 bases from V and 6 bases from J; bases unmatched to any gene: 5. The germline V gene has CDR1 SNHLY and CDR2 FYNNEI. This CDR3 comprises 15 residues. DNA for the CDR3: TGTGCCAGCAGCCTTAGACAGGGGGCTAATTCACCCCTCCACTTT. This sequence encodes CASSLRQGANSPLHF.

Ten or more counts support this clonotype. The V and J genes are TRBV7-2 and TRBJ2-3, with unresolved D. V lost 1 base to trimming and J lost 2 bases, with 19 bases between them. Germline V lookup: CDR1 SGHTA, CDR2 FQGNSA. CDR3 size: 18 residues. Here the CDR3 reads CASSLESHSRTLTDTQYF. DNA for the CDR3: TGTGCCAGCAGCTTAGAGAGTCACAGCAGAACCCTCACAGATACGCAGTATTTT.

This clonotype was counted many times. This sequence joins TRBV20-1 and TRBJ1-1; D possibly corresponds to TRBD1 (5 bases). The CDR3 spans 16 residues. The V and J ends lost 3 bases and 0 bases respectively, with 17 bases between them. The germline gives CDR1 DFQATT, CDR2 SNEGSKA (reference sequence). The CDR3 loop reads CSARGLGDNMNTEAFF. The CDR3 bases are TGCAGTGCTAGGGGACTGGGAGATAACATGAACACTGAAGCTTTCTTT.

This clonotype appeared many times. The V gene is TRBV20-1, the J gene TRBJ2-7; D may be TRBD2 (7 bases). Germline V CDR1 and CDR2: DFQATT, SNEGSKA (reference sequence). The ends were cut back, 6 bases at V and 5 bases at J, with 20 bases in the middle. This CDR3 contains 14 residues. CDR3 residues: CSAWGRGATDEQYF. The CDR3 DNA is TGCAGTGCCTGGGGACGGGGGGCGACTGACGAGCAGTACTTC.

As to this clonotype: Germline and junction disagree at one end, which may indicate a read error. V gene TRBV5-1 combines with J gene TRBJ2-1; no clear D gene. Per the germline V gene, CDR1 is SGHRS and CDR2 is YFSETQ. The CDR3 loop spans 14 amino acids. CDR3 sequence: CASSSLSSYNEQLF. The DNA of the CDR3 is TGCGCCAGCAGCTCACTGAGCTCATACAATGAGCAGTTATTC.

Ten or more counts support this clonotype. The chain combines TRBV4-3 with TRBJ2-7; the match to TRBD2 covers 9 bases. CDR3 length equals 17 residues. J lost 3 bases, V lost 0 bases, and 9 bases had no gene match. Germline V CDR1 and CDR2: LGHNA, YSLEER. CDR3 loop: CASSQDLSGRKGYEQYF. The CDR3 region has the DNA TGCGCCAGCAGCCAAGACTTGAGCGGGAGGAAGGGCTACGAGCAGTACTTC.

At least ten counts were recorded for this clonotype. The rearrangement joins TRBV5-1 to TRBJ2-7; 7 positions match TRBD1. The germline V gene has CDR1 SGHRS and CDR2 YFSETQ. V trimming: 0 bases; J trimming: 2 bases; junction bases outside the gene matches: 5. The CDR3 spans 15 residues. The CDR3 DNA reads TGCGCCAGCAGCTTGGAGGACAGGATTCCCTACGAGCAGTACTTC. This gives the protein CASSLEDRIPYEQYF.

The sample holds many counts of this clonotype. The chain uses TRBV21-1 and TRBJ2-3. TRBV21-1 counts as a pseudogene. This CDR3 comprises 14 residues. CDR3 protein: CASSKPTSTDTQYF. The CDR3 DNA sequence: TGTGCCAGCAGCAAGCCAACTAGCACAGATACGCAGTATTTT.

This clonotype was detected many times. The genes are TRBV7-6 and TRBJ2-7; TRBD2 agrees at 9 bases. This CDR3 is 17 amino acids long. The junction had 13 bases not matched to a gene; V was cut back by 3 bases and J by 4 bases. Per germline, CDR1 SGHVS and CDR2 FNYEAQ. CDR3 nucleotides: TGTGCCAGCAGCTTTGCCCCTCGCGGGAGGGATTTGTACGAGCAGTACTTC. It specifies CASSFAPRGRDLYEQYF. Full variable domain (outside the CDR3, taken from reference TRBV7-6 and TRBJ2-7): GAGVSQSPRYKVTKRGQDVALRCDPISGHVSLYWYRQALGQGPEFLTYFNYEAQQDKSGLPNDRFSAERPEGSISTLTIQRTEQRDSAMYRCASSFAPRGRDLYEQYFGPGTRLTVT.

This clonotype was seen at least ten times. This rearrangement joins TRBV5-1 to TRBJ2-3, with D possibly matching TRBD1 (6 bases). This CDR3 is 15 amino acids long. The V gene lost 5 bases and the J gene lost 2 bases, with 15 bases spanning the gap. The germline CDR1 and CDR2 sequences are SGHRS and YFSETQ. This CDR3 is CASRVDGTPTDTQYF. The CDR3 coding sequence is TGCGCCAGCAGGGTAGACGGGACACCCACAGATACGCAGTATTTT.

The chain carries TRBV29-1 and TRBJ1-1; the D gene is possibly TRBD1 (6 bases). Germline V gene lookup returns CDR1 SQVTM and CDR2 ANQGSEA. This CDR3 is 12 amino acids long. V lost 5 bases and J lost 7, with 14 bases in between. CDR3: CSVIVGTSEAFF. CDR3 nucleotide sequence: TGCAGCGTTATTGTCGGGACAAGTGAAGCTTTCTTT.

The sample holds many counts of this clonotype. The J gene is TRBJ2-1, the V gene TRBV12-3 or TRBV12-4, with TRBD2 matching over 8 bases. V was clipped by 8 bases and J by 0 bases; unmatched bases: 3. The CDR3 runs 14 residues. CDR3 protein: CASERETSYNEQFF. The CDR3 bases are TGTGCCAGCGAGCGGGAGACCTCCTACAATGAGCAGTTCTTC.

This clonotype was found once. Compared with germline, one end of the junction differs, possibly owing to a read error. V gene TRBV20-1 combines with J gene TRBJ1-2; 8 nucleotides line up with TRBD1. The CDR3 totals 12 residues. In germline, CDR1 is DFQATT, CDR2 SNEGSKA (reference sequence). CDR3 in amino acids: CSDRTGGGGYTF. CDR3 nucleotide sequence: TGCAGTGATAGAACAGGGGGGGGTGGCTACACCTTC.

This clonotype has only one observation. This chain uses TRBV3-1 with TRBJ2-5; a weak D match, TRBD1 (6 bases). This CDR3 spans 15 amino acids. Trimming removed 5 bases from V and 4 bases from J, with 17 bases in between. Per germline, CDR1 LGHDT and CDR2 YNNKEL (reference sequence). The CDR3 region is CASSKGQGSTETQYF. As DNA, the CDR3 is TGTGCCAGCAGCAAGGGGCAGGGGAGTACAGAGACCCAGTACTTC.

Ten or more counts support this clonotype. The chain links TRBV11-2 to TRBJ2-4; 8 bases map to TRBD2. This CDR3 is 14 amino acids long. V shed 5 bases and J 8 bases; nucleotides not matched to a gene: 8. CDR1 and CDR2 from the germline V gene are SGHAT and FQNNGV. CDR3 DNA: TGTGCCAGCAGCCGGGAGGGCCAAGGGGACATTCAGTACTTC. Protein sequence: CASSREGQGDIQYF.